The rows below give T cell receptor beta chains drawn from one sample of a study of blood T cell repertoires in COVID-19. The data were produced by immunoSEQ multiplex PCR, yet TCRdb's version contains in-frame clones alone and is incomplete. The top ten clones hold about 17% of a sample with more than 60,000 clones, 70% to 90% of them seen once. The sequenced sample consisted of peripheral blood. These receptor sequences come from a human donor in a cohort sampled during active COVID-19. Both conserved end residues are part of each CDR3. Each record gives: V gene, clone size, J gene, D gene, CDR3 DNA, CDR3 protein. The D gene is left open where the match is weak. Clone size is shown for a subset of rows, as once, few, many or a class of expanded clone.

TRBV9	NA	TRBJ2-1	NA	TGTGCCAGCAGCGTGGCCCCCAGTTCGTACAATGAGCAGTTCTTC	CASSVAPSSYNEQFF
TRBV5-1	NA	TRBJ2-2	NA	TGCGCCAGCACGATCCCTCAGGGCACCGGGGAGCTGTTTTTT	CASTIPQGTGELFF
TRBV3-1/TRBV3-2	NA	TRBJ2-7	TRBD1	TGTGCCAGCAGCCAAGCCAACAGGGGGACCTACGAGCAGTACTTC	CASSQANRGTYEQYF
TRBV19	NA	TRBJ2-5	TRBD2	TGTGCCAGTAGTACGGGAGGCGAGACCCAGTACTTC	CASSTGGETQYF
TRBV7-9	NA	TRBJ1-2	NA	TGTGCCAGCACCCCGGGCCAGGGGAGACCTAACTATGGCTACACCTTC	CASTPGQGRPNYGYTF
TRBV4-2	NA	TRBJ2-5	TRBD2	TGTGCCAGCAGCCAACCGGGGGGGAACCCCCAAGAGACCCAGTACTTC	CASSQPGGNPQETQYF
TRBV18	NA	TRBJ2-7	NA	TGTGCCAGCTCATTATACGCTCAGGTTACCTACGAGCAGTACTTC	CASSLYAQVTYEQYF
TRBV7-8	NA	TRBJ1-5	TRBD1	TGTGCCAGCAGCTTAGCTCAGGGGGATCAGCCCCAGCATTTT	CASSLAQGDQPQHF
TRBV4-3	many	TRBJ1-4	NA	TGCGCCAGCAGCCAAGTACAGGGCCCTAATGAAAAACTGTTTTTT	CASSQVQGPNEKLFF
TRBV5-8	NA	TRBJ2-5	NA	TGTGCCAGCAGCCGCCCAGGGCGGCGGGAGACCCAGTACTTC	CASSRPGRRETQYF
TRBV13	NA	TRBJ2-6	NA	TGTGCCAGCAGCTTACAGGGCAGGGTCCTGACTTTC	CASSLQGRVLTF
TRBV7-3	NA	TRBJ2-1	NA	TGTGCCAGCAGCTTTGGGCTAAACGACAATGAGCAGTTCTTC	CASSFGLNDNEQFF
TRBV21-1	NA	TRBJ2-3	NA	TGTGCCAGCAGCGGGGCGGGGGGGCAGAATAGCACAGATACGCAGTATTTT	CASSGAGGQNSTDTQYF
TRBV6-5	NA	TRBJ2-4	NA	TGTGCCAGCGCCACAGCCGGGGATAAAAACATTCAGTACTTC	CASATAGDKNIQYF
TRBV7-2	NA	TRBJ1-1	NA	TGTGCCAGCAGCCGACCGGGGGGGACTGAAGCTTTCTTT	CASSRPGGTEAFF
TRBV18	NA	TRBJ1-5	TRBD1	TGTGCCAGCTCACCAAATGGGCGGACAGGGCGCAATCAGCCCCAGCATTTT	CASSPNGRTGRNQPQHF
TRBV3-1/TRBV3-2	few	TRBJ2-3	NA	TGTGCCAGCAGCCACCTGACTAGTCCAGCCCGCCGGGCGCAGTATTTT	CASSHLTSPARRAQYF
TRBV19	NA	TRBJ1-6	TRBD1	TGTGCCACCTCGGACAGGGATTCACCCCTCCACTTT	CATSDRDSPLHF
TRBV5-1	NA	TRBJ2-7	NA	TGCGCCAGCAGCTTGGGACAGGAATTCGACGAGCAGTACTTC	CASSLGQEFDEQYF
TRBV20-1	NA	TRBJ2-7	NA	TGCAGTGCCTCGGGGTCCTACGAGCAGTACTTC	CSASGSYEQYF
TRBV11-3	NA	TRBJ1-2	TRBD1	TGTGCCAGCAGCTCGACGGACAGGGGCCCCGATAATGGCTACACCTTC	CASSSTDRGPDNGYTF
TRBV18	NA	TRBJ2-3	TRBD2	TGTGCCAGCTCACCGACTAGCGTAGGAGCCACAGATACGCAGTATTTT	CASSPTSVGATDTQYF
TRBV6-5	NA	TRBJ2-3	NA	TGTGCCAGCAGTTCCAACCCCGGTTATAGCACAGATACGCAGTATTTT	CASSSNPGYSTDTQYF
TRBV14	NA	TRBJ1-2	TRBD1	TGTGCCAGCAGCCCCTTATTCTCCGGGACAGCCTATGGCTACACCTTC	CASSPLFSGTAYGYTF